Shown below are 8 T cell receptor beta chains from a single sample sequenced in a study of T cells in Graves' hyperthyroidism and ophthalmopathy. It was RNA transcripts that yielded the amplified TCR beta CDR3 regions. During a first-round RT-PCR of the TCR CDR3, the HTBI primer set was used. From the multiplex PCR reads, TCRdb called clonotypes with MiXCR, one entry per CDR3 protein. The sample lists around 600,000 distinct CDR3 sequences, around 14% occurring once. Sample: blood. Receptors originate from a woman aged 18 to 35 with Graves' ophthalmopathy.

This clonotype was counted at least ten times. This sequence joins TRBV10-3 and TRBJ2-1; 12 positions agree with TRBD2. CDR1 is ENHRY, CDR2 SYGVKD, per germline. The CDR3 spans 15 residues. Trimming cost V 9 bases and J 7 bases; bases outside gene matches: 10. The CDR3: CAIPSSGRVRNEQFF. DNA for the CDR3: TGTGCCATACCCTCTAGCGGGAGGGTTAGGAATGAGCAGTTCTTC.

V gene TRBV27 combines with J gene TRBJ2-2; D assignment may be TRBD1 or TRBD2 (5 bases each). The germline V and J ends were trimmed by 7 bases and 0 bases, with 9 bases remaining between them. This CDR3 is 14 amino acids long. Germline V lookup: CDR1 MNHEY, CDR2 SMNVEV (reference sequence). CDR3 residues: CASTRGPNTGELFF. CDR3 in DNA: TGTGCCAGCACCCGGGGCCCGAACACCGGGGAGCTGTTTTTT.

This clonotype has just a few counts. The gene calls are TRBV11-2 and TRBJ2-1; 7 positions match TRBD2. Germline V lookup: CDR1 SGHAT, CDR2 FQNNGV. V was clipped by 6 bases and J by 4 bases; unmatched bases: 12. This CDR3 is built from 16 residues. The CDR3 protein is CASSPMGGRRYNEQFF. In DNA form, the CDR3 reads TGTGCCAGCAGTCCCATGGGGGGGAGGAGGTACAATGAGCAGTTCTTC.

The table lists this clonotype with many counts. V gene TRBV20-1 combines with J gene TRBJ1-2; D is perhaps TRBD1 (6 bases). Germline V gene lookup returns CDR1 DFQATT and CDR2 SNEGSKA (reference sequence). The CDR3 is 17 residues long. Trimming left V 0 bases short and J 2 bases short, with 19 bases between. The CDR3 protein is CSARDIPRLGANYGYTF. CDR3 sequence (DNA): TGCAGTGCTAGAGATATACCTAGGCTGGGGGCAAACTATGGCTACACCTTC.

The CDR3 nucleotides read TGCAGTGCTAGAGATCCCAGAGTCTCTGGAAACACCATATATTTT. This sequence encodes CSARDPRVSGNTIYF. The chain combines TRBV20-1 with TRBJ1-3, with D unresolved. V lost 0 bases and J lost 0, with 9 bases in between. Germline V lookup: CDR1 DFQATT, CDR2 SNEGSKA (reference sequence). The CDR3 is 15 amino acids.

This clonotype has at least ten counts. The V call is TRBV13, the J call TRBJ2-7, with a possible D match to TRBD2 (7 bases). V was shortened by 1 base and J by 0 bases, with 10 bases between the two germline ends. This CDR3 is built from 15 residues. Germline lookup yields CDR1 PRHDT and CDR2 FYEKMQ (reference sequence). CDR3 region: CASSLEGGASYEQYF. The CDR3 DNA reads as TGTGCCAGCAGCTTAGAGGGGGGGGCCTCCTACGAGCAGTACTTC.

This clonotype was seen ten or more times. The gene calls are TRBV20-1 and TRBJ2-5, with 7 bases that match TRBD1. Trimming removed 3 bases from V and 4 bases from J; junction bases left unmatched: 8. CDR3 length equals 14 residues. Germline V lookup: CDR1 DFQATT, CDR2 SNEGSKA (reference sequence). CDR3 DNA: TGCAGTGCTAGTAGACAGGGTATCGGAGAGACCCAGTACTTC. Translating gives CSASRQGIGETQYF.

This clonotype was seen ten or more times. This chain joins TRBV7-2 and TRBJ2-2; 10 nucleotides match TRBD1. V shed 4 bases and J 8 bases; nucleotides not matched to a gene: 7. CDR1 is SGHTA and CDR2 is FQGNSA in the germline V gene. The CDR3 extends over 15 amino acids. CDR3 sequence (DNA): TGTGCCAGCAGCTCCGGGACAGGGGTATGGGGGGAGCTGTTTTTT. Protein product: CASSSGTGVWGELFF.